The 32 T cell receptor beta chains given below trace back to one sample, sequenced in a study of CD8+CD57+ T cells in acquired aplastic anemia. TCR beta VDJ and CDR3 were profiled, and genomic DNA was the template. TCRdb fed the reads into MiXCR, producing one record per CDR3 protein. Seen here are about 130,000 distinct CDR3 sequences, 40% to 60% observed once, and the top ten hold 2.5%. The sequenced material came from sorted CD4+, CD8+, or CD8+CD57+ T cells (not recorded which) from PBMCs. Every receptor here comes from a human donor in good health, serving as a control.

This clonotype turned up a few times. It may be a read error: a sequence one base away is much more abundant. This chain connects TRBV7-2 to TRBJ2-1; 10 nucleotides align to TRBD1. J lost 6 bases, V lost 5 bases, and 10 bases had no gene match. Germline lookup yields CDR1 SGHTA and CDR2 FQGNSA. This CDR3 has 16 residues. This CDR3 reads CASSHSGGQGTNEQFF. The CDR3 DNA sequence: TGTGCCAGCAGCCACAGCGGGGGACAGGGGACCAATGAGCAGTTCTTC.

The genes are TRBV11-2 and TRBJ2-1, with D possibly matching TRBD1 (6 bases). The V gene's germline CDR1 is SGHAT and CDR2 FQNNGV. The CDR3 runs 15 residues. V was cut by 0 bases and J by 12 bases, with 18 bases left in between. The DNA of the CDR3 is TGTGCCAGCAGCTTAGACCAGGGGAGCACAGATACGCAGTTCTTC. The encoded protein is CASSLDQGSTDTQFF. Using reference TRBV11-2 and TRBJ2-1 for the parts outside the CDR3, the full variable domain is EAGVAQSPRYKIIEKRQSVAFWCNPISGHATLYWYQQILGQGPKLLIQFQNNGVVDDSQLPKDRFSAERLKGVDSTLKIQPAKLEDSAVYLCASSLDQGSTDTQFFGPGTRLTVL.

The CDR3 DNA reads as TGTGCCAGCAGCTTAGGCGGTTCCTACATCGATGAGCAGTTCTTC. Protein product: CASSLGGSYIDEQFF. The chain couples TRBV7-6 to TRBJ2-1; D gene ambiguous. The CDR3 spans 15 residues. V was pared by 1 base and J by 8 bases, with 15 bases between. The germline V gene has CDR1 SGHVS and CDR2 FNYEAQ.

This clonotype showed up many times. This chain connects TRBV5-1 to TRBJ2-5; TRBD1 aligns across 7 bases. V shed 0 bases and J 1 base; nucleotides not matched to a gene: 3. Germline-derived CDR1 and CDR2 are SGHRS and YFSETQ. CDR3 size: 15 residues. The CDR3 protein is CASSLGQGRQETQYF. The CDR3 DNA follows: TGCGCCAGCAGCTTGGGACAGGGACGCCAAGAGACCCAGTACTTC.

This clonotype was picked up many times. The V call is TRBV13, the J call TRBJ1-1; weak D call: TRBD1 (5 bases). Per the germline V gene, CDR1 is PRHDT and CDR2 is FYEKMQ (reference sequence). Deletions cut 5 bases from V and 12 bases from J, with 22 bases between. This CDR3 contains 14 residues. This CDR3 is CASSLTGTARGTFF. Written as DNA, the CDR3 is TGTGCCAGCAGCCTAACCGGGACGGCCCGGGGAACTTTCTTT.

The sample holds many counts of this clonotype. The chain links TRBV6-1 to TRBJ1-1, with a possible D match to TRBD1 (6 bases). Trimming shortened V by 6 bases and J by 9 bases, and 17 bases separated the two germline ends. The CDR3 consists of 13 residues. The germline CDR1 and CDR2 sequences are MNHNS and SASEGT. This CDR3 is CASRLGGLTKAFF. CDR3 bases: TGTGCCAGCAGACTAGGGGGGTTGACTAAAGCTTTCTTT.

At least ten counts were recorded for this clonotype. This chain links TRBV12-3 or TRBV12-4 with TRBJ2-1; a possible D gene is TRBD1 (5 bases). The CDR3 covers 16 residues. The V end was cut by 8 bases, the J end by 1 base, with 18 bases between. Written as DNA, the CDR3 is TGTGCCAGCCTGGCTAGGGAAAGGGGATCCTACAATGAGCAGTTCTTC. This encodes CASLARERGSYNEQFF.

This clonotype was recorded many times. The V gene is TRBV7-3, the J gene TRBJ2-7; 7 bases map to TRBD1. This CDR3 comprises 15 residues. With 5 bases clipped from V and 2 bases from J, the junction kept 9 bases outside the gene matches. Germline CDR1 reads SGHTA; CDR2 reads FQGTGA. CDR3 residues: CASSPETGSPYEQYF. The CDR3 nucleotides are TGTGCCAGCAGCCCGGAGACAGGGAGTCCCTACGAGCAGTACTTC.

This chain links TRBV7-3 with TRBJ2-5, with unresolved D. The germline V and J ends were trimmed by 3 bases and 2 bases, with 7 bases remaining between them. There are 13 residues in the CDR3. Germline CDR1 and CDR2: SGHTA and FQGTGA. The DNA of the CDR3 is TGTGCCAGCAGCTTGGGCCATCAAGAGACCCAGTACTTC. Protein sequence: CASSLGHQETQYF.

This chain links TRBV6-4 with TRBJ1-5; 9 bases agree with TRBD1. The V gene end was trimmed by 4 bases and the J gene end by 7 bases; junction bases not matched to a gene: 5. This CDR3 spans 14 amino acids. Germline assignment: CDR1 MRHNA and CDR2 SNTAGT. DNA of the CDR3: TGTGCCAGCAGTGCGACAGGGGGAGACCAGCCCCAGCATTTT. It encodes CASSATGGDQPQHF.

This clonotype was seen only a few times. This sequence joins TRBV10-3 and TRBJ1-2; D is unclear. From germline, CDR1 is ENHRY and CDR2 SYGVKD. With 5 bases removed from V and 2 bases from J, the gap between germline ends came to 9 bases. The CDR3 is 13 residues long. CDR3 loop: CAISPQENYGYTF. In nucleotides, the CDR3 is TGTGCCATCAGTCCGCAGGAAAACTATGGCTACACCTTC.

The rearrangement uses TRBV24-1 and TRBJ2-5; 13 bases line up with TRBD2. CDR1 and CDR2 (germline): KGHDR, SFDVKD. The CDR3 length is 14 residues. V was pared by 7 bases and J by 7 bases, with 5 bases of the junction left unmatched. CDR3 sequence (DNA): TGTGCCACCAGGGGGACTAGCGGGGAAGGGACCCAGTACTTC. This codes for CATRGTSGEGTQYF.

The chain has TRBV10-1 and TRBJ2-2; D call uncertain. With 8 bases removed from V and 4 bases from J, the gap between germline ends came to 17 bases. Germline V CDR1 and CDR2: WNHNN, SYGVQD (reference sequence). This CDR3 region has 15 residues. The CDR3: CASHKQGSPTGELFF. In nucleotides, the CDR3 is TGCGCCAGCCACAAGCAAGGGTCCCCCACCGGGGAGCTGTTTTTT.

The chain carries TRBV9 and TRBJ1-1, with a tentative D call TRBD1 (6 bases). Germline V gene sequence: CDR1 SGDLS, CDR2 YYNGEE. The CDR3 loop spans 14 amino acids. The V and J ends lost 0 bases and 2 bases respectively, with 8 bases between them. CDR3 sequence: CASSVAQGNTEAFF. The CDR3 nucleotides are TGTGCCAGCAGCGTAGCACAGGGAAACACTGAAGCTTTCTTT. Full variable domain (missing parts from reference TRBV9 and TRBJ1-1): DSGVTQTPKHLITATGQRVTLRCSPRSGDLSVYWYQQSLDQGLQFLIQYYNGEERAKGNILERFSAQQFPDLHSELNLSSLELGDSALYFCASSVAQGNTEAFFGQGTRLTVV.

To note about this clonotype: Likely a read error: the CDR3 ends without its conserved phenylalanine or tryptophan. The V and J genes are TRBV18 and TRBJ2-7; tentative D call: TRBD1 (6 bases). From germline, CDR1 is KGHSH and CDR2 LQKENI. This CDR3 contains 13 residues. V was pared by 4 bases and J by 3 bases, with 10 bases between. The CDR3 is CASSRGQSYEQYL. In DNA, the CDR3 is TGTGCCAGCTCACGGGGGCAGAGCTACGAGCAGTACCTC.

The J gene is TRBJ1-5, the V gene TRBV6-2 or TRBV6-3; a weak D match, TRBD1 (5 bases). V was cut by 2 bases and J by 0 bases, with 20 bases left in between. Per the germline V gene, CDR1 is MNHEY and CDR2 is SVGEGT. This CDR3 has 19 residues. CDR3 in amino acids: CASSYPRDRPLDSNQPQHF. For the CDR3, the DNA is TGTGCCAGCAGTTACCCAAGGGACCGCCCCCTGGATAGCAATCAGCCCCAGCATTTT.

Many counts were recorded for this clonotype. The chain combines TRBV4-1 with TRBJ2-3, with D unresolved. Germline CDR1 and CDR2: MGHRA and YSYEKL. The V end was cut by 4 bases, the J end by 7 bases, with 27 bases between. The CDR3 is 18 amino acids. The CDR3 DNA is TGCGCCAGCAGCCCACTCGGACGGTCAGGCCGCAGCGAACATACGCAGTATTTT. Amino acids: CASSPLGRSGRSEHTQYF.

This clonotype was counted at least ten times. The chain employs TRBV4-3 and TRBJ2-7; TRBD2 matches at 12 bases. The V gene's germline CDR1 is LGHNA and CDR2 YSLEER. This CDR3 comprises 15 residues. J gave up 5 bases and V 4 bases, and 6 bases lay outside the gene matches. This CDR3 is CASSRILAGGDEQYF. The CDR3 DNA reads TGCGCCAGCAGCCGCATCCTAGCGGGGGGGGACGAGCAGTACTTC.

This clonotype has a handful of counts. The rearrangement uses TRBV20-1 and TRBJ1-2, with no clear D. Germline assignment: CDR1 DFQATT and CDR2 SNEGSKA (reference sequence). There are 8 residues in the CDR3. V was shortened by 3 bases and J by 8 bases, with 1 base between the two germline ends. The CDR3 spells CSASGYTF. In nucleotides, the CDR3 is TGCAGTGCTAGCGGCTACACCTTC.

This clonotype was detected ten times or more. This chain connects TRBV20-1 to TRBJ1-4; D possibly corresponds to TRBD1 (5 bases). V shed 4 bases and J shed 7 bases, with 10 bases lying between them. There are 12 residues in the CDR3. Germline-derived CDR1 and CDR2 are DFQATT and SNEGSKA (reference sequence). As DNA, the CDR3 is TGCAGTGCTACCCTAAGGGGTGAAAAACTGTTTTTT. Translated, it gives CSATLRGEKLFF.

This clonotype was picked up many times. This chain joins TRBV20-1 and TRBJ1-4; weak D call: TRBD1 (5 bases). CDR1 and CDR2 (germline): DFQATT, SNEGSKA (reference sequence). The CDR3 has 14 amino acids. Trimming took off 3 bases at V and 8 bases at J, with 16 bases between the two ends. For the CDR3, the DNA is TGCAGTGCTAGCCCCGCAGGGCGGGGGGAAAAACTGTTTTTT. This codes for CSASPAGRGEKLFF.

Ten or more counts support this clonotype. The chain carries TRBV6-5 and TRBJ1-4; D remains ambiguous. The CDR3 is made up of 13 amino acids. The V gene's germline CDR1 is MNHEY and CDR2 SVGAGI. Trimming cost V 6 bases and J 8 bases, with 13 bases left between them. CDR3 DNA sequence: TGTGCCAGCAGACCCGTAAGGGTGGAAAAACTGTTTTTT. Encoded protein: CASRPVRVEKLFF.

In its sample, this clonotype was seen many times. V is TRBV7-9 and J is TRBJ2-1; D is unresolved. In germline, CDR1 is SEHNR, CDR2 FQNEAQ (reference sequence). The CDR3 is 16 residues long. V was cut by 1 base and J by 0 bases, with 10 bases left in between. DNA for the CDR3: TGTGCCAGCAGCTTAGGGCTGCGGATCTCCTACAATGAGCAGTTCTTC. The encoded protein is CASSLGLRISYNEQFF.

This clonotype has ten or more counts. The chain links TRBV25-1 to TRBJ2-5, with 10 nucleotides matching TRBD1. CDR1 and CDR2 from the germline V gene are MGHDK and SYGVNS. Trimming removed 7 bases from V and 4 bases from J; junction bases left unmatched: 6. This CDR3 contains 14 residues. CDR3: CASTDRGRGETQYF. The CDR3 coding sequence is TGTGCCAGCACCGACAGGGGGCGCGGAGAGACCCAGTACTTC. Using reference TRBV25-1 and TRBJ2-5 for the parts outside the CDR3, the full variable domain is EADIYQTPRYLVIGTGKKITLECSQTMGHDKMYWYQQDPGMELHLIHYSYGVNSTEKGDLSSESTVSRIRTEHFPLTLESARPSHTSQYLCASTDRGRGETQYFGPGTRLLVL.

This sequence joins TRBV10-2 and TRBJ2-7, with 7 bases identical to TRBD2. CDR1 and CDR2 (germline): WSHSY, SAAADI. Trimming cost V 5 bases and J 2 bases; bases outside gene matches: 6. The CDR3 is made up of 14 amino acids. The CDR3 region is CASSLAGWAYEQYF. The CDR3 DNA reads as TGCGCCAGCAGTTTAGCGGGCTGGGCCTACGAGCAGTACTTC.

V is TRBV25-1 and J is TRBJ2-7, with D perhaps matching TRBD1 (6 bases). The V gene's germline CDR1 is MGHDK and CDR2 SYGVNS. V was clipped by 5 bases and J by 5 bases, with 13 bases between them. There are 13 residues in the CDR3. CDR3 loop: CASSLAGVDEQYF. CDR3 nucleotide sequence: TGTGCCAGCAGTTTAGCAGGGGTGGACGAGCAGTACTTC.

This clonotype occurred many times. The rearrangement joins TRBV19 to TRBJ1-5; D call uncertain. Germline values: CDR1 LNHDA, CDR2 SQIVND (reference sequence). The CDR3 is 13 amino acids. The V end was cut by 3 bases, the J end by 6 bases, with 9 bases between. The DNA of the CDR3 is TGTGCCAGTAGTATGGTGGTTCGTCAGCCCCAGCATTTT. Its protein product is CASSMVVRQPQHF.

This clonotype was observed a few times. The genes are TRBV18 and TRBJ1-1; possible D gene TRBD1, 6 bases. Between the trimmed V and J ends, which lost 0 bases and 4 bases, there was a span of 18 bases. The V gene's germline CDR1 is KGHSH and CDR2 LQKENI. The CDR3 loop spans 17 amino acids. The CDR3 region is CASSPPQGGGTGTEAFF. The CDR3 nucleotides are TGTGCCAGCTCACCACCCCAAGGGGGGGGGACGGGCACTGAAGCTTTCTTT.

This chain joins TRBV29-1 and TRBJ2-1; weak D call: TRBD1 (7 bases). Germline V gene sequence: CDR1 SQVTM, CDR2 ANQGSEA. This CDR3 has 11 amino acids. Trimming removed 5 bases at V and 7 bases at J, with 9 bases between. The CDR3 is CSVPGGNEQFF. Written as DNA, the CDR3 is TGCAGCGTTCCAGGGGGGAATGAGCAGTTCTTC.

There are many counts of this clonotype. This sequence joins TRBV20-1 and TRBJ1-5; D not certain. Germline CDR1 and CDR2: DFQATT and SNEGSKA (reference sequence). This CDR3 spans 13 amino acids. V gave up 0 bases and J gave up 5 bases, with 8 bases separating them. CDR3 DNA sequence: TGCAGTGCTAGAGACGTGGTAGATCAGCCCCAGCATTTT. This encodes CSARDVVDQPQHF.

This clonotype was found many times. The J gene is TRBJ1-3, the V gene TRBV20-1; D uncertain. Germline CDR1 reads DFQATT; CDR2 reads SNEGSKA (reference sequence). This CDR3 is built from 12 residues. Trimming removed 6 bases at V and 2 bases at J, with 8 bases between. The DNA for the CDR3 is TGCAGTGCCCCGACCACTGGAAACACCATATATTTT. As protein: CSAPTTGNTIYF.

This clonotype was detected a few times. Likely a read error: the CDR3 ends without its conserved phenylalanine or tryptophan. This rearrangement joins TRBV5-8 to TRBJ1-3, with D uncertain. The CDR3 contains 13 residues. The V gene lost 4 bases and the J gene lost 4 bases, with 9 bases spanning the gap. Germline loops: CDR1 SGHTS, CDR2 YDEGEE. CDR3 region: CASSGPGGNTIYL. The CDR3 nucleotides are TGTGCCAGCAGCGGACCCGGGGGAAACACCATATATCTT.